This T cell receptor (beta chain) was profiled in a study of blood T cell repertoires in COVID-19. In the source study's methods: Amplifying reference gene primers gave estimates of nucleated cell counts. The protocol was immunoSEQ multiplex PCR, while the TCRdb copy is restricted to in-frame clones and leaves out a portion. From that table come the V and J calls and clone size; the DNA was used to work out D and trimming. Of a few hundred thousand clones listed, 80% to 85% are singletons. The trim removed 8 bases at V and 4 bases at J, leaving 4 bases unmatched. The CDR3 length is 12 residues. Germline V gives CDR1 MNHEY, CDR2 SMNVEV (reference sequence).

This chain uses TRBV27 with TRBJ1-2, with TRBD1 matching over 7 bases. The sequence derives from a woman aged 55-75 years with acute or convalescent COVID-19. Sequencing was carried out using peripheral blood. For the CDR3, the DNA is TGTGCCAGCGGGGGACAGTTCTATGGCTACACCTTC. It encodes CASGGQFYGYTF.